This paragraph reports one T cell receptor (beta chain). These data originate in a study of CD8 T cells in Susac syndrome. Trimming stripped 2 bases from V and 3 bases from J, with 7 bases between. CDR3 length: 13 residues. Random-hexamer reverse transcription was applied to about 0.45 to 1 ug RNA. TCRdb reprocessed the immunoSEQ multiplex PCR reads with MiXCR, giving one entry per CDR3 protein. Among around 200,000 distinct CDR3 sequences listed, approximately 90% were seen once. The chain couples TRBV12-3 or TRBV12-4 to TRBJ2-5; tentatively, D is TRBD1 (6 bases). The sequence was collected from a human donor with multiple sclerosis. The sequenced sample consisted of CD8+ T cells from PBMCs. The CDR3 sequence: CASSLSGEETQYF. The DNA for the CDR3 is TGTGCCAGCAGTTTATCAGGGGAAGAGACCCAGTACTTC.